Presented here are 17 T cell receptor beta chains from one specimen sequenced in a study of blood T cell repertoires in COVID-19. Profiled with immunoSEQ multiplex PCR; TCRdb holds only in-frame clones, not every one. The table lists about 330,000 clones, 65% to 90% of them singletons. The sequencing sample was made of peripheral blood. The receptors stem from a human donor in a cohort sampled during active COVID-19.

V is TRBV5-4 and J is TRBJ1-2, with 9 bases fitting TRBD1. This CDR3 spans 15 amino acids. Germline CDR1 is SGHNT and CDR2 is YYREEE (reference sequence). J gave up 0 bases and V 3 bases, and 3 bases lay outside the gene matches. The CDR3 DNA reads TGTGCCAGCAGCTCTGGGACAGGGTCTAACTATGGCTACACCTTC. This gives the protein CASSSGTGSNYGYTF.

A single count supports this clone. The chain uses TRBV12-3 or TRBV12-4 and TRBJ2-7; D possibly corresponds to TRBD1 (6 bases). The ends were cut back, 7 bases at V and 6 bases at J, with 13 bases in the middle. CDR3 length: 12 residues. The CDR3 loop reads CASTGVFGEQYF. In nucleotides, the CDR3 is TGTGCCAGCACAGGGGTTTTCGGCGAGCAGTACTTC.

The V gene is TRBV30, the J gene TRBJ1-2; D unclear. The CDR3 contains 12 residues. V was clipped by 0 bases and J by 14 bases, with 16 bases between them. Germline loops: CDR1 GTSNPN, CDR2 SVGIG (reference sequence). CDR3 bases: TGTGCCTGGAGTGTAGGTCGGCAGGTGCCTACCTTC. Translating gives CAWSVGRQVPTF.

This clone was found once. The CDR3 spells CASSQLAEPSYEQYF. CDR3 nucleotide sequence: TGTGCCAGCAGCCAGCTAGCGGAGCCCTCCTACGAGCAGTACTTC. The chain recombines TRBV4-2 with TRBJ2-7, with 7 positions matching TRBD2. Germline V gene lookup returns CDR1 LGHNA and CDR2 YNFKEQ. This CDR3 has 15 residues. V shed 3 bases and J 0 bases; nucleotides not matched to a gene: 5.

The chain uses TRBV27 and TRBJ1-2; D remains unclear. Trimming shortened V by 3 bases and J by 5 bases, and 10 bases separated the two germline ends. The CDR3 consists of 13 residues. Per germline, CDR1 MNHEY and CDR2 SMNVEV (reference sequence). The CDR3 sequence is CASSFWAEYGYTF. In DNA, the CDR3 is TGTGCCAGCAGTTTTTGGGCAGAATATGGCTACACCTTC.

The genes are TRBV6-5 and TRBJ1-4; 7 nucleotides agree with TRBD1. CDR3 length: 14 amino acids. The V segment lost 6 bases and the J segment 9 bases; nucleotides outside the gene matches: 10. From germline, CDR1 is MNHEY and CDR2 SVGAGI. CDR3 protein: CASSVGTVRKKLFF. Here the CDR3 DNA reads TGTGCCAGCAGCGTCGGGACAGTAAGAAAAAAACTGTTTTTT.

The chain recombines TRBV18 with TRBJ2-5, with a weak D call TRBD2 (5 bases). V was trimmed by 3 bases and J by 5 bases, leaving 13 bases between them. This CDR3 is built from 14 residues. CDR1 and CDR2 (germline): KGHSH, LQKENI. The CDR3 DNA is TGTGCCAGCTCACCCGCAGCGGTGGGGGAGACCCAGTACTTC. Translated, it gives CASSPAAVGETQYF.

The J gene is TRBJ1-6, the V gene TRBV2; TRBD1 matches at 8 bases. V lost 6 bases, J lost 7 bases, and 5 bases stayed unmatched. This CDR3 region has 14 residues. The V gene's germline CDR1 is SNHLY and CDR2 FYNNEI. The CDR3 DNA follows: TGTGCCAGCAGGGGGACAGGTACCAATTCACCCCTCCACTTT. Residues: CASRGTGTNSPLHF. The variable domain in full, completed from reference TRBV2 and TRBJ1-6, reads EPEVTQTPSHQVTQMGQEVILRCVPISNHLYFYWYRQILGQKVEFLVSFYNNEISEKSEIFDDQFSVERPDGSNFTLKIRSTKLEDSAMYFCASRGTGTNSPLHFGNGTRLTVT.

This chain connects TRBV14 to TRBJ2-7; TRBD1 aligns across 7 bases. Trimming cost V 0 bases and J 2 bases; bases outside gene matches: 1. The CDR3 contains 14 residues. The germline CDR1 and CDR2 sequences are SGHDN and FVKESK. The CDR3 is CASSQEGQTYEQYF. The CDR3 DNA sequence: TGTGCCAGCAGCCAAGAGGGACAGACCTACGAGCAGTACTTC.

The CDR3 sequence is CATRRISGNTIYF. The CDR3 DNA reads as TGTGCCACTCGTCGTATCTCTGGAAACACCATATATTTT. The chain uses TRBV24-1 and TRBJ1-3; no clear D. V gave up 10 bases and J gave up 0 bases, with 9 bases separating them. In germline, CDR1 is KGHDR, CDR2 SFDVKD. This CDR3 contains 13 residues.

This chain uses TRBV10-1 with TRBJ1-6, with D maybe TRBD1 (5 bases). Trimming shortened V by 5 bases and J by 8 bases, and 7 bases separated the two germline ends. This CDR3 contains 12 residues. The germline gives CDR1 WNHNN, CDR2 SYGVQD (reference sequence). CDR3 DNA sequence: TGCGCCAGCAGTTCAGGGTATTCACCCCTCCACTTT. Its protein product is CASSSGYSPLHF.

The table lists this clone with a few counts. The chain is built from TRBV10-3 and TRBJ1-5, with a tentative D call TRBD1 (6 bases). Germline V gives CDR1 ENHRY, CDR2 SYGVKD. The V end lost 2 bases, the J end lost 7 bases, and 12 bases lay between the germline ends. This CDR3 has 14 residues. The CDR3, as DNA: TGTGCCATCAGTGAGAGCGGAGGACAGCAGCCCCAGCATTTT. It is translated as CAISESGGQQPQHF.

This rearrangement joins TRBV7-3 to TRBJ2-6, with D hard to call. The ends were cut back, 4 bases at V and 0 bases at J, with 10 bases in the middle. Germline assignment: CDR1 SGHTA and CDR2 FQGTGA. The CDR3 loop spans 16 amino acids. The CDR3 DNA reads TGTGCCAGCAGCTCTCGCTGGAGCTCTGGGGCCAACGTCCTGACTTTC. This codes for CASSSRWSSGANVLTF.

The chain links TRBV14 to TRBJ2-1; 8 bases are a match to TRBD1. V lost 4 bases to trimming and J lost 3 bases; unmatched junction nucleotides: 8. There are 16 residues in the CDR3. The germline V gene has CDR1 SGHDN and CDR2 FVKESK. CDR3 sequence reads: CASSPLTGVNYNEQFF. The CDR3, as DNA: TGTGCCAGCAGCCCCCTGACAGGGGTCAACTACAATGAGCAGTTCTTC.

The J gene is TRBJ2-7, the V gene TRBV6-1, with TRBD1 as a possible D gene (5 bases). CDR1 is MNHNS and CDR2 is SASEGT in the germline V gene. V was shortened by 1 base and J by 8 bases, with 12 bases between the two germline ends. CDR3 length: 13 amino acids. The CDR3 DNA is TGTGCCAGCAGTGAAGTCCAGGGTTTTAAGCAGTACTTC. Translating gives CASSEVQGFKQYF.

DNA for the CDR3: TGTGCCAGCAGCTTTGGCGGGTTTCAGCCCCAGCATTTT. Translating it yields CASSFGGFQPQHF. The V call is TRBV7-2, the J call TRBJ1-5; D gene uncertain. The CDR3 extends over 13 amino acids. V was cut by 3 bases and J by 6 bases, with 9 bases left in between. Germline loops: CDR1 SGHTA, CDR2 FQGNSA.

The chain employs TRBV30 and TRBJ1-1, with TRBD1 identical over 7 bases. V trimming: 5 bases; J trimming: 4 bases; junction bases outside the gene matches: 7. CDR1 GTSNPN and CDR2 SVGIG come from the germline V gene (reference sequence). This CDR3 comprises 13 residues. In nucleotides, the CDR3 is TGTGCCTGGGGAAAGGGGGCGAGCACTGAAGCTTTCTTT. Translation: CAWGKGASTEAFF.